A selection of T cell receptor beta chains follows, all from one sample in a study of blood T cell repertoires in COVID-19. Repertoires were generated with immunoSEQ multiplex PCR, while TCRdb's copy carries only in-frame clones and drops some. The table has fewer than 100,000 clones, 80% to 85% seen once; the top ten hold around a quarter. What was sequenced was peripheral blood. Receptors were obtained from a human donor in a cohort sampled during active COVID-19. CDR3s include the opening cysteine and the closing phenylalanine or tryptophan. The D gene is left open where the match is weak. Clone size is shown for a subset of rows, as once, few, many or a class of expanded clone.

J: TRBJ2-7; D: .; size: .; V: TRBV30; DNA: TGTGCCTGGAGTGACAGCCGGGAGAGTGAGCAGTACTTC; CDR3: CAWSDSRESEQYF
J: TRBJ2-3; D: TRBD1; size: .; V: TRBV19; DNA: TGTGCCAGTAGTAGGCAGGGGGTCGTGGATACGCAGTATTTT; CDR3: CASSRQGVVDTQYF
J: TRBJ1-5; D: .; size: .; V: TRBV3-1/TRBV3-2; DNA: TGTGCCAGCAGCCAAGATGGGCAGGGCAATCAGCCCCAGCATTTT; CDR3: CASSQDGQGNQPQHF
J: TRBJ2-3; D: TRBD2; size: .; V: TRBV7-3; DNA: TGTGCCAGCAGCTTAGGACTAGCGGGGGGGACCACAGATACGCAGTATTTT; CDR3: CASSLGLAGGTTDTQYF
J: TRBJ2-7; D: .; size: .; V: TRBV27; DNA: TGTGCCAGCAGTGGCAACACAGGGTCGGTGCCCTACGAGCAGTACTTC; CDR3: CASSGNTGSVPYEQYF
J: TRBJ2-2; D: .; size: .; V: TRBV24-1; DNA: TGTGCCACCAGTAGGCGCGCGGCCGGGGAGCTGTTTTTT; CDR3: CATSRRAAGELFF
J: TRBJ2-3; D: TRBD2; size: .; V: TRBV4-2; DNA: TGTGCCAGCAGCCCGAGGCGGGGGGCTGGCACAGATACGCAGTATTTT; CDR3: CASSPRRGAGTDTQYF
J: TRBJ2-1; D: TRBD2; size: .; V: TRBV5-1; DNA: TGCGCCAGCAGCTGGGATCGGCGGGGGTTCTCCTACAATGAGCAGTTCTTC; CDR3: CASSWDRRGFSYNEQFF
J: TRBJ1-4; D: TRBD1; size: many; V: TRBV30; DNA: TGTGCCTGGAGTATCTGGAGGACAGGAGATGCGACTAATGAAAAACTGTTTTTT; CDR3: CAWSIWRTGDATNEKLFF
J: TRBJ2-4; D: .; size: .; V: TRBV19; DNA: TGTGCCAGTAGTATTCTCCCAGGGTCCGTAGCCAAAAACATTCAGTACTTC; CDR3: CASSILPGSVAKNIQYF
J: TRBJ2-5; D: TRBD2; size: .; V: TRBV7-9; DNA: TGTGCCAGCAGCTTGACTAGCGGGCGCCAAGAGACCCAGTACTTC; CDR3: CASSLTSGRQETQYF
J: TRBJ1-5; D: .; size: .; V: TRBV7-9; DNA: TGTGCCAGCAGCTTAGGACTCACTAGCAATCAGCCCCAGCATTTT; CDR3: CASSLGLTSNQPQHF
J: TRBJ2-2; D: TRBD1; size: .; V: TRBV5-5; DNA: TGTGCTACCGGACAGGGTGACGGGACCGGGGAGCTGTTTTTT; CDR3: CATGQGDGTGELFF
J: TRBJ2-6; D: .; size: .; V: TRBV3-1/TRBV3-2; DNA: TGTGCCTGCGGGGACAGCTCTGGGGCCAACGTCCTGACTTTC; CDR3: CACGDSSGANVLTF
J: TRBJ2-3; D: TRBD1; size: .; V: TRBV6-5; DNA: TGTGCCAGCAGCTTCGGACAGGGGAGAGATACGCAGTATTTT; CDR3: CASSFGQGRDTQYF
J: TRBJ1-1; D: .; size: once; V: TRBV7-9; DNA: TGTGCCAGCAGCGGGGCGGGGTTTAGGAACACTGAAGCTTTCTTT; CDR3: CASSGAGFRNTEAFF
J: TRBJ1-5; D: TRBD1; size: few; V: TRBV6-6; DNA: TGTGCCAGCAGTTACGCGGACAGGGATCAGCCCCAGCATTTT; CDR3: CASSYADRDQPQHF
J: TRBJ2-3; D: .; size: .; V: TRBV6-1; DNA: TGTGCCAGCAGTGAAGGGAGGGATACGCAGTATTTT; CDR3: CASSEGRDTQYF
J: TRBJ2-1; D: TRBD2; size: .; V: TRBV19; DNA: TGTGCCAGTAGTAGCGGGGGGGCCTCCTACAATGAGCAGTTCTTC; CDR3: CASSSGGASYNEQFF
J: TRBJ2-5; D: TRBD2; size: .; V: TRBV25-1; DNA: TGTGCCAGCAGCCGGTGGGGGGGCCAAGAGACCCAGTACTTC; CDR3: CASSRWGGQETQYF
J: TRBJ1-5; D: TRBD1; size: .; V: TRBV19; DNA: TGTGCCAGTAGTCCGCGCCGGGACAGGGGACTTTATCAGCCCCAGCATTTT; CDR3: CASSPRRDRGLYQPQHF
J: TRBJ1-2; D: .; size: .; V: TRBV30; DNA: TGTGCCTGGAGGGGGGGTGAGACCGTTGGCTACACCTTC; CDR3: CAWRGGETVGYTF
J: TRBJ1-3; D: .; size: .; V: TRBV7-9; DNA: TGTGCCAGCAGCTTAAGCACCTCTGGAAACACCATATATTTT; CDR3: CASSLSTSGNTIYF
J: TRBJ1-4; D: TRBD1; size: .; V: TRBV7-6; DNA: TGTGCCAGCAGCAGCGGGACAGGGAGAGAAAAACTGTTTTTT; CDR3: CASSSGTGREKLFF
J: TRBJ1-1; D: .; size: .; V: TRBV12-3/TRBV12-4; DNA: TGTGCCAGCAGTTCCCCAATGAACACTGAAGCTTTCTTT; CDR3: CASSSPMNTEAFF
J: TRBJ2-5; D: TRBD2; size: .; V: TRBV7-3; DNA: TGTGCCAGCAGCTTACTAGCGGGCCCTCAAGAGACCCAGTACTTC; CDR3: CASSLLAGPQETQYF
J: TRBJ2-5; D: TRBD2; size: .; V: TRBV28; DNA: TGTGCCAGCAGTCATTACGGGGGGGGACTAGCGGCACCCCTACCCGGGGAGACCCAGTACTTC; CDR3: CASSHYGGGLAAPLPGETQYF
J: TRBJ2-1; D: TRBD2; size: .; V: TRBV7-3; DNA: TGTGCCAGCAGCTTCCTAGCGGGGCCGTACAATGAGCAGTTCTTC; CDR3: CASSFLAGPYNEQFF
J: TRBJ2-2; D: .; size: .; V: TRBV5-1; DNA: TGCGCCAGCAGCTTGAAAGGTCCTGGACAGCCCACCGGGGAGCTGTTTTTT; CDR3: CASSLKGPGQPTGELFF
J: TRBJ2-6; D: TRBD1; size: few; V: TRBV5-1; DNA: TGCGCCACCAAGGAGGGGACAGGGTCCACTGGGGCCAACGTCCTGACTTTC; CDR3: CATKEGTGSTGANVLTF
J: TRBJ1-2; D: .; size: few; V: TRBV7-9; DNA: TGTGCCCTGGGGCCGGGGGGCTATGGCTACACCTTC; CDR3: CALGPGGYGYTF
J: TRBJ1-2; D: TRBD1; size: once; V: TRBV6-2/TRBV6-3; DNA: TGTGCCAGCAGTTATCAGGGGGAGGCCTATGGCTACACCTTC; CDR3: CASSYQGEAYGYTF
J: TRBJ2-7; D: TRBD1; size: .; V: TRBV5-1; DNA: TGCGCCAGCAGCTCCACGACAGGGGGCGTATCCTACGAGCAGTACTTC; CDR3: CASSSTTGGVSYEQYF
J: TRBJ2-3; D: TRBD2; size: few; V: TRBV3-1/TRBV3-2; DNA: TGTGCCAGCAGCCATAGGGCGGGGGGGTCCACAGATACGCAGTATTTT; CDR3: CASSHRAGGSTDTQYF
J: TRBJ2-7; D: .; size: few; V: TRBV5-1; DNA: TGCGCCAGCAGCTTGGTCAGGGGTGGTGAGCAGTACTTC; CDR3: CASSLVRGGEQYF
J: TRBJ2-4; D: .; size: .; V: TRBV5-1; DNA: TGCGCCAGCAGCTTCGAAAACATTCAGTACTTC; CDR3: CASSFENIQYF
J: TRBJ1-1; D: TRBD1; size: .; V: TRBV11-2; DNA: TGTGCCAGCAGCTACCCACAGGGGGGTAAGGCTGAAGCTTTCTTT; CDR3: CASSYPQGGKAEAFF
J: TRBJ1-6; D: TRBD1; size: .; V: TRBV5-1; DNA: TGCGCCAGCAGCTTGGGACAGGGAATAGGGCCTAATTCACCCCTCCACTTT; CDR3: CASSLGQGIGPNSPLHF
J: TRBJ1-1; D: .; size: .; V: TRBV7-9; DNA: TGTGCCAGCAGTTCCAGGGGTAAGAGGGACACTGAAGCTTTCTTT; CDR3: CASSSRGKRDTEAFF
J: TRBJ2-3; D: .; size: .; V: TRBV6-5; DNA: TGTGCCAGCAGCGGGACACTTAGCACAGATACGCAGTATTTT; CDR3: CASSGTLSTDTQYF
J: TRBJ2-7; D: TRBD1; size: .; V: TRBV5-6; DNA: TGTGCCAGCAGCCCCGGGACAGGGGGTTCATCCTACGAGCAGTACTTC; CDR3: CASSPGTGGSSYEQYF
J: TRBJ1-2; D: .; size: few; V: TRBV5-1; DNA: TGCGCCAGCAGCGGCTCGGGGTCAAACTATGGCTACACCTTC; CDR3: CASSGSGSNYGYTF
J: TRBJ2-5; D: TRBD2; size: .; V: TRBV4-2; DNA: TGTGCCAGCAGCCAAGGTAGCGGGGGGATTCAAGAGACCCAGTACTTC; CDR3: CASSQGSGGIQETQYF
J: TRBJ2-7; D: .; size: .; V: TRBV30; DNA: TGTGCCTCCTCGGCAGGGCCCGAGCAGTACTTC; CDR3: CASSAGPEQYF